This TCR beta chain was profiled in a study of blood T cell repertoires in COVID-19. Study-level information: Sources were T cells, B-cell-depleted T cells, or PBMCs; the material itself was cDNA or gDNA.

Original handling: By means of reference gene primer amplification, nucleated cell counts were estimated. Sequenced by immunoSEQ multiplex PCR; TCRdb stores in-frame clones only, minus some. The D gene and trimming were derived from the DNA, and the V and J assignments and clone size from that table. The sample records 200,000 to 300,000 clones, around 89% being singletons. The CDR3 loop spans 14 amino acids. V trimming: 7 bases; J trimming: 3 bases; junction bases outside the gene matches: 8. CDR1 and CDR2 (germline): MDHEN, SYDVKM. Participant ages covered roughly 18 to 89 years across about two dozen US areas.

Source material: PBMCs or T cells enriched from blood (not recorded which). This receptor was obtained from a middle-aged woman with acute COVID-19. The chain has TRBV28 and TRBJ1-2, with TRBD1 matching over 7 bases. CDR3 protein: CASKRGQLYYGYTF. The CDR3 DNA is TGTGCCAGCAAACGGGGACAGCTCTACTATGGCTACACCTTC.